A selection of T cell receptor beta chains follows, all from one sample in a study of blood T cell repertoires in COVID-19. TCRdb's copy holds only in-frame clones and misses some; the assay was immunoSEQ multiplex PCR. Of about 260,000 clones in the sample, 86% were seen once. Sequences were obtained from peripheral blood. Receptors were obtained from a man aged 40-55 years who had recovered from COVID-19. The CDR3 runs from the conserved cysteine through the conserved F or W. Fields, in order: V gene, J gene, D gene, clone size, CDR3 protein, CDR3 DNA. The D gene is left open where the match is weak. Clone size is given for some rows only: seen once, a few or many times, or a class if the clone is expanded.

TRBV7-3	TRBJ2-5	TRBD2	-	CASSLSGGQETQYF	TGTGCCAGCAGCTTAAGCGGGGGGCAAGAGACCCAGTACTTC
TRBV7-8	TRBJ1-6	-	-	CASSLASSYSYNSPLHF	TGTGCCAGCAGCCTCGCGTCTTCGTATTCCTATAATTCACCCCTCCACTTT
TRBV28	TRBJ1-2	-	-	CASSLTGRYGYTF	TGTGCCAGCAGTTTAACCGGTCGATATGGCTACACCTTC
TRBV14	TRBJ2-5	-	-	CASSPRGAGAQETQYF	TGTGCCAGCAGCCCCCGGGGGGCGGGAGCCCAAGAGACCCAGTACTTC
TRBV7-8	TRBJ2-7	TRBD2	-	CASSLGVAGGPVNEQYF	TGTGCCAGCAGCTTAGGGGTAGCGGGAGGGCCAGTAAACGAGCAGTACTTC
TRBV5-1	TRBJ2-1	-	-	CASSLAGGSHNEQFF	TGCGCCAGCAGCTTGGCAGGGGGGTCCCACAATGAGCAGTTCTTC
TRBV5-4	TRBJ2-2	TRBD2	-	CASSPVGGGAAGELFF	TGTGCCAGCAGCCCGGTTGGCGGGGGGGCCGCCGGGGAGCTGTTTTTT
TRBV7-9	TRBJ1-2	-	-	CASSLEGADGYTF	TGTGCCAGCAGCTTGGAAGGGGCGGATGGCTACACCTTC
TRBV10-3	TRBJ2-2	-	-	CAIPGLSTGELFF	TGTGCCATCCCGGGACTCAGCACCGGGGAGCTGTTTTTT
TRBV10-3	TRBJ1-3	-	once	CAINHKDSLNTIYF	TGTGCCATCAATCATAAGGACAGTTTAAACACCATATATTTT
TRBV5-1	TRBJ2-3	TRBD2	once	CASSSGRGSGSTDTQYF	TGCGCCAGCAGCTCCGGGAGGGGTTCAGGAAGCACAGATACGCAGTATTTT
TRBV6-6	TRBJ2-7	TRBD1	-	CASSKKTGGEQYF	TGTGCCAGCAGTAAAAAAACAGGGGGCGAGCAGTACTTC
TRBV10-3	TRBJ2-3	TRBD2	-	CAIGELAGSTDTQYF	TGTGCCATTGGCGAGTTAGCGGGGTCCACAGATACGCAGTATTTT
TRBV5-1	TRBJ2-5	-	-	CASSDAAGAQETQYF	TGCGCCAGCAGTGACGCCGCAGGGGCTCAAGAGACCCAGTACTTC
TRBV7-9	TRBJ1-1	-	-	CASRQDGNTEAFF	TGTGCCAGCAGACAGGACGGAAACACTGAAGCTTTCTTT
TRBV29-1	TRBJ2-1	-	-	CSVEDPRDSYNEQFF	TGCAGCGTTGAAGATCCCCGGGACTCCTACAATGAGCAGTTCTTC
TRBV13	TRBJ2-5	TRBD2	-	CASSPPGTREETQYF	TGTGCCAGCAGCCCCCCCGGGACTAGGGAAGAGACCCAGTACTTC
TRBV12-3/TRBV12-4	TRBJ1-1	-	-	CATGPGDTEAFF	TGTGCCACAGGGCCGGGGGACACTGAAGCTTTCTTT
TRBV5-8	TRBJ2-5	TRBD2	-	CASSLEIAGGSLRETQYF	TGTGCCAGCAGCTTGGAGATCGCGGGGGGGAGTCTGAGGGAGACCCAGTACTTC
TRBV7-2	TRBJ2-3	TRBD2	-	CASSLVSGGAPDTQYF	TGTGCCAGCAGCTTAGTTAGCGGGGGGGCCCCAGATACGCAGTATTTT
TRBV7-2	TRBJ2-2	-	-	CASSFRNTGELFF	TGTGCCAGCAGCTTTAGAAACACCGGGGAGCTGTTTTTT
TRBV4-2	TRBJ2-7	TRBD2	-	CASSQDGLAGGSYEQYF	TGTGCCAGCAGCCAAGATGGACTAGCGGGAGGCTCCTACGAGCAGTACTTC
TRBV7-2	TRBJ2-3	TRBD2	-	CASSRTSATDTQYF	TGTGCCAGCAGCCGGACTAGCGCCACAGATACGCAGTATTTT
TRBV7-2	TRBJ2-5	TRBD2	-	CASSLRASGGETQYF	TGTGCCAGCAGCTTACGGGCTAGCGGGGGAGAGACCCAGTACTTC
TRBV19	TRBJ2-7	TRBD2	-	CASTLGEGGSFYEQYF	TGTGCCAGTACCCTCGGGGAGGGCGGATCGTTCTACGAGCAGTACTTC
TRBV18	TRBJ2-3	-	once	CASSPHLGSTDTQYF	TGTGCCAGCTCACCACATCTAGGCAGCACAGATACGCAGTATTTT